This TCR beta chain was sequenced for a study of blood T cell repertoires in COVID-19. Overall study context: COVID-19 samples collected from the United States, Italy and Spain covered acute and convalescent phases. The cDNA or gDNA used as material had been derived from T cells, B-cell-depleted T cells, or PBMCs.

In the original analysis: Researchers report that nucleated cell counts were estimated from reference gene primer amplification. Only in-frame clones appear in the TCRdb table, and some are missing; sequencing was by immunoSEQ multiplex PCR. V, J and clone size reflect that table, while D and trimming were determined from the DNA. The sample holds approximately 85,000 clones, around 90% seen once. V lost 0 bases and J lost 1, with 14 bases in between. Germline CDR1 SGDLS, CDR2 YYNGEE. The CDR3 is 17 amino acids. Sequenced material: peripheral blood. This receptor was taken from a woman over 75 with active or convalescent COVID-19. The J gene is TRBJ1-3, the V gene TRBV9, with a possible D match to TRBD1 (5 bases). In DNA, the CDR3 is TGTGCCAGCAGCGTAGCCATCCCAGGGTCTTCTGGAAACACCATATATTTT. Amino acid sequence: CASSVAIPGSSGNTIYF.